These T cell receptor beta chains were read from a single sample in a study of CD8 T cells in ankylosing spondylitis. TCRdb re-derived calls from the 5' RACE reads in MiXCR, one entry per CDR3 protein. The sample records fewer than 750,000 distinct CDR3 sequences, roughly 20% being singletons. Sequences were obtained from blood, either unsorted or a sorted T cell fraction (not recorded which). These receptors all come from a male donor with ankylosing spondylitis. The CDR3 runs from the conserved cysteine through the conserved F or W. A D gene is named only where the DNA matches it firmly. For some rows the clone size is stated as once, few or many, or as a class when expanded; others skip it.

-,TRBJ2-2,TRBD1,TRBV7-2,CASSLTGAHRGFVELFF,TGTGCCAGCAGCTTAACCGGAGCGCACAGGGGATTTGTGGAGCTGTTTTTT
few,TRBJ2-2,-,TRBV11-2,CASSLAARGELFF,TGTGCCAGCAGCTTAGCGGCAAGGGGGGAGCTGTTTTTT
-,TRBJ2-1,TRBD2,TRBV4-1,CASSHGGLAGGPGGQFF,TGCGCCAGCAGCCATGGGGGACTAGCGGGAGGCCCGGGGGGGCAGTTCTTC
few,TRBJ2-5,-,TRBV7-2,CASSLDGPRQRETQYF,TGTGCCAGCAGCTTAGACGGGCCTCGACAGCGAGAGACCCAGTACTTC
-,TRBJ1-1,-,TRBV6-1,CASRGRDKNTEAFF,TGTGCCAGCAGGGGCCGGGACAAGAACACTGAAGCTTTCTTT
-,TRBJ1-1,TRBD1,TRBV7-2,CASSHRGQGNTEAFF,TGTGCCAGCAGCCACCGGGGACAGGGGAACACTGAAGCTTTCTTT
-,TRBJ2-1,-,TRBV3-1,CASKGDPGPQHNEQFF,TGTGCCAGCAAAGGGGACCCGGGACCCCAACACAATGAGCAGTTCTTC
few,TRBJ2-5,-,TRBV25-1,CASSERGTQYF,TGTGCCAGCAGTGAAAGGGGGACCCAGTACTTC
-,TRBJ1-6,-,TRBV20-1,CSAHGTRNSPLHF,TGCAGTGCCCATGGGACCCGGAATTCACCCCTCCACTTT
-,TRBJ2-1,-,TRBV11-3,CASSLRGHREGYNEQFF,TGTGCCAGCAGCTTAAGGGGACACCGAGAGGGGTACAATGAGCAGTTCTTC
many,TRBJ1-1,-,TRBV6-5,CASSYGTVNTEAFF,TGCGCCAGCAGCTACGGGACGGTGAACACTGAAGCTTTCTTT
-,TRBJ1-1,-,TRBV6-5,CASSYSRRMGTEAFF,TGTGCCAGCAGTTACTCAAGACGGATGGGGACTGAAGCTTTCTTT
-,TRBJ2-7,-,TRBV20-1,CSARDLIIAGDEQYF,TGCAGTGCTAGAGATCTCATTATTGCGGGTGACGAGCAGTACTTC
few,TRBJ2-7,-,TRBV29-1,CSVGTTGEQYF,TGCAGCGTTGGGACTACGGGCGAGCAGTACTTC
-,TRBJ1-1,TRBD1,TRBV3-1,CASSLSGTGDEAFF,TGTGCCAGCAGTCTATCCGGGACAGGGGATGAAGCTTTCTTT
few,TRBJ1-6,-,TRBV6-5,CASSYSRGVGSPLHF,TGTGCCAGCAGTTACTCGCGGGGGGTGGGTTCACCCCTCCACTTT
few,TRBJ1-3,-,TRBV4-1,CASSQAFGSSGNTIYF,TGCGCCAGCAGCCAAGCATTCGGGAGCTCTGGAAACACCATATATTTT
few,TRBJ1-2,-,TRBV6-2/TRBV6-3,CASSLTPTNYGYTF,TGTGCCAGCAGCCTTACACCCACTAACTATGGCTACACCTTC
few,TRBJ2-1,TRBD2,TRBV4-3,CASSHSLGLAGGNEQFF,TGCGCCAGCAGCCATTCATTGGGACTAGCGGGAGGCAATGAGCAGTTCTTC
-,TRBJ2-3,TRBD2,TRBV11-2,CASSLELAVGGTDTQYF,TGTGCCAGCAGCTTAGAACTAGCGGTAGGGGGCACAGATACGCAGTATTTT
-,TRBJ1-3,TRBD1,TRBV7-9,CASSSTGGKGNTIYF,TGTGCCAGCAGTTCAACAGGGGGCAAAGGAAACACCATATATTTT
-,TRBJ1-1,TRBD1,TRBV12-3/TRBV12-4,CASSPRGKDTEAFF,TGTGCCAGCAGCCCCAGGGGGAAGGACACTGAAGCTTTCTTT
few,TRBJ2-7,-,TRBV6-2/TRBV6-3,CASSYFAGPYEQYF,TGTGCCAGCAGTTACTTCGCAGGGCCCTACGAGCAGTACTTC
-,TRBJ1-6,-,TRBV5-6,CASSLSGSGSPLHF,TGTGCCAGCAGCTTGTCGGGTTCCGGCTCACCCCTCCACTTT
few,TRBJ2-1,-,TRBV20-1,CSHRAYSYNEQFF,TGCAGTCACCGGGCCTACTCCTACAATGAGCAGTTCTTC
-,TRBJ2-1,TRBD1,TRBV11-2,CASSSPRGQGYNEQFF,TGTGCCAGCAGCTCCCCCAGGGGGCAAGGATACAATGAGCAGTTCTTC
-,TRBJ2-2,-,TRBV12-3/TRBV12-4,CASSFAHTGELFF,TGTGCCAGCAGTTTCGCCCACACCGGGGAGCTGTTTTTT
-,TRBJ2-1,TRBD2,TRBV3-1,CASEDSGRGYSEQFF,TGTGCCAGTGAAGATAGCGGGAGGGGCTATAGTGAGCAGTTCTTC
-,TRBJ2-7,-,TRBV6-5,CASSSPAPYEQYF,TGTGCCAGCAGTTCCCCCGCCCCCTACGAGCAGTACTTC
-,TRBJ2-7,-,TRBV29-1,CSVGNGESSYEQYF,TGCAGCGTTGGTAACGGGGAGTCTTCCTACGAGCAGTACTTC
-,TRBJ2-5,-,TRBV4-2,CASSQDPQKQETQYF,TGTGCCAGCAGCCAAGACCCGCAGAAACAAGAGACCCAGTACTTC
-,TRBJ1-3,-,TRBV2,CASSERRPSGNTMYF,TGTGCCAGCAGTGAAAGGCGGCCCTCTGGAAACACCATGTATTTT
few,TRBJ2-1,-,TRBV29-1,CSAIGVFNNNEQFF,TGCAGCGCAATCGGGGTTTTTAACAACAATGAGCAGTTCTTC
few,TRBJ2-7,TRBD1,TRBV28,CASSPTDRFARF,TGTGCCAGCAGTCCCACGGACAGGTTCGCCCGTTTC
few,TRBJ2-5,TRBD2,TRBV2,CASTRGGTSWTQYF,TGTGCCAGCACCCGGGGGGGTACCTCGTGGACCCAGTACTTC
many,TRBJ2-4,-,TRBV7-9,CASSSGAKNIQYF,TGTGCCAGCAGCTCCGGGGCCAAAAACATTCAGTACTTC
many,TRBJ2-1,TRBD2,TRBV24-1,CATSDAAGGSYNEQFF,TGTGCCACCAGTGATGCAGCGGGAGGGTCCTACAATGAGCAGTTCTTC
-,TRBJ2-3,-,TRBV5-1,CASSLVVSSTDTQYF,TGCGCCAGCAGCTTGGTGGTATCTAGCACAGATACGCAGTATTTT
-,TRBJ1-1,TRBD1,TRBV7-9,CASSPQTGTTTEAFF,TGTGCCAGCAGCCCGCAGACAGGGACGACCACTGAAGCTTTCTTT
-,TRBJ1-1,-,TRBV20-1,CSARSTAANTEAFF,TGCAGTGCTAGATCGACAGCGGCGAACACTGAAGCTTTCTTT
-,TRBJ2-7,TRBD1,TRBV19,CASHPRDRSYEQYF,TGTGCCAGTCACCCCCGGGACAGGAGTTACGAGCAGTACTTC
-,TRBJ2-7,-,TRBV12-3/TRBV12-4,CASSPRDSMTEQYF,TGTGCCAGCAGTCCCCGGGACTCCATGACCGAGCAGTACTTC
-,TRBJ1-2,TRBD1,TRBV29-1,CSVRPGQLNYGYTF,TGCAGCGTCCGGCCGGGACAGCTTAACTATGGCTACACCTTC
-,TRBJ2-7,TRBD2,TRBV6-8,CASTQLAGVYEQYF,TGTGCCAGCACCCAACTAGCGGGGGTCTACGAGCAGTACTTC
-,TRBJ2-5,TRBD1,TRBV15,CATSRAGTGERETQYF,TGTGCCACCAGCAGAGCCGGGACAGGGGAGCGAGAGACCCAGTACTTC
-,TRBJ2-3,-,TRBV7-8,CASSEQRSADTQYF,TGTGCCAGCAGCGAACAAAGAAGCGCAGATACGCAGTATTTT
few,TRBJ2-1,TRBD2,TRBV18,CASSPPGLAGANEQFF,TGTGCCAGCTCACCACCGGGCCTAGCGGGCGCCAATGAGCAGTTCTTC
-,TRBJ1-5,-,TRBV20-1,CSASLRGVGQPQHF,TGCAGTGCTAGCCTCAGGGGAGTCGGTCAGCCCCAGCATTTT
-,TRBJ2-1,TRBD2,TRBV7-3,CASSPFTGLAGSNEQFF,TGTGCCAGCAGCCCTTTTACCGGACTAGCGGGGTCCAATGAGCAGTTCTTC
few,TRBJ2-7,-,TRBV10-3,CAISGRGDEQYF,TGTGCCATCAGTGGCAGGGGAGACGAGCAGTACTTC
many,TRBJ1-1,TRBD1,TRBV5-1,CASSPGQGRTEAFF,TGTGCCAGCAGCCCGGGACAGGGTCGAACTGAAGCTTTCTTT
few,TRBJ2-1,TRBD1,TRBV24-1,CATSDRTTGGNEQFF,TGTGCCACCAGTGATCGCACGACAGGGGGCAATGAGCAGTTCTTC
few,TRBJ1-2,-,TRBV5-1,CASSLASGVGYGYTF,TGCGCCAGCAGCTTGGCCTCGGGCGTAGGCTATGGCTACACCTTC
few,TRBJ1-4,-,TRBV11-2,CASRGLEPTNEKLFF,TGTGCCAGCCGAGGTTTGGAGCCTACTAATGAAAAACTGTTTTTT
few,TRBJ2-5,TRBD1,TRBV27,CASSLSPTDRGETQYF,TGTGCCAGCAGTTTATCACCGACAGACAGGGGAGAGACCCAGTACTTC
few,TRBJ1-2,TRBD1,TRBV12-3/TRBV12-4,CASSLSGGTYGYTF,TGTGCCAGCAGTTTGTCAGGGGGGACCTATGGCTACACCTTC
few,TRBJ2-1,-,TRBV5-1,CASSLGIRDDLNEQFF,TGCGCCAGCAGCTTGGGTATCCGGGATGATTTGAATGAGCAGTTCTTC
few,TRBJ2-3,TRBD1,TRBV24-1,CATRKNFFRDREDTDTQYF,TGTGCCACCAGAAAGAACTTCTTCCGGGACAGGGAAGACACAGATACGCAGTATTTT
few,TRBJ2-3,TRBD1,TRBV6-5,CASSSLDRVADTQYF,TGTGCCAGCAGTTCCTTGGACAGGGTGGCAGATACGCAGTATTTT